These 5 T cell receptor beta chains were sequenced from one sample in a study of technical replicates of blood from a few donors. Using immunoSEQ multiplex PCR, the repertoire was profiled, and TCRdb retains in-frame clones only, with some absent. Of about 76,000 clones in the sample, about 86% were seen once. The sample taken for sequencing was PBMCs. The receptors were sampled from a human donor in good health. Some clones in this sample may be carry-over from other donors' samples.

This chain uses TRBV7-8 with TRBJ1-6; 7 bases fit TRBD1. CDR3 length: 15 residues. V trimming: 4 bases; J trimming: 7 bases; junction bases outside the gene matches: 7. Germline V CDR1 and CDR2: SGHVS, FQNEAQ. CDR3 residues: CASSSSGQPNSPLHF. In DNA, the CDR3 is TGTGCCAGCAGCTCATCGGGACAGCCGAATTCACCCCTCCACTTT.

This sequence joins TRBV10-2 and TRBJ2-1, with TRBD1 identical over 7 bases. The CDR3 loop spans 14 amino acids. Germline CDR1 and CDR2: WSHSY and SAAADI. With V trimmed by 8 bases and J by 0 bases, 4 bases remained unmatched. The CDR3, as DNA: TGCGCCAGCGGGGACAGAGACTCCTACAATGAGCAGTTCTTC. It yields the protein CASGDRDSYNEQFF.

This chain connects TRBV19 to TRBJ2-7, with D perhaps matching TRBD1 (5 bases). V was cut by 3 bases and J by 2 bases, with 11 bases left in between. Looked up from germline, CDR1 is LNHDA and CDR2 is SQIVND (reference sequence). This CDR3 spans 14 amino acids. CDR3 bases: TGTGCCAGTAGTATCCAGGACATGGCCTACGAGCAGTACTTC. It yields the protein CASSIQDMAYEQYF.

The CDR3 region is CASSQRVGAGVIEKLFF. In DNA, the CDR3 is TGCGCCAGCAGCCAAAGGGTGGGTGCAGGGGTGATCGAAAAACTGTTTTTT. The V and J genes are TRBV4-3 and TRBJ1-4, with TRBD1 as a possible D gene (6 bases). The V end was cut by 2 bases, the J end by 8 bases, with 21 bases between. CDR3 size: 17 residues. CDR1 is LGHNA, CDR2 YSLEER, per germline.

The chain combines TRBV15 with TRBJ1-3; D is undetermined. CDR3 length: 13 residues. V lost 3 bases to trimming and J lost 7 bases, with 10 bases between them. CDR1 is LNHNV, CDR2 YYDKDF, per germline (reference sequence). As DNA, the CDR3 is TGTGCCACCAGCAGCTCGCCGGGGAACACCATATATTTT. Encoded protein: CATSSSPGNTIYF.